The 22 T cell receptor beta chains below were found in one sample sequenced in a study of T cell responses to AZD1222 COVID-19 vaccine. The method was immunoSEQ multiplex PCR; TCRdb's version includes in-frame clones alone and lacks a portion of them. Of approximately 76,000 clones in the sample, approximately 89% were seen once. The sample here was peripheral blood, taken on day 0 of AZD1222 vaccination. These receptor sequences come from an adult in good health.

The chain has TRBV24-1 and TRBJ2-1; maybe TRBD2 (5 bases). Trimming removed 3 bases from V and 0 bases from J, with 8 bases in between. There are 15 residues in the CDR3. Germline V gene sequence: CDR1 KGHDR, CDR2 SFDVKD. In DNA form, the CDR3 reads TGTGCCACCAGTGATCCGGGGAGCTCCTACAATGAGCAGTTCTTC. Its protein product is CATSDPGSSYNEQFF.

This clone came up once. The gene calls are TRBV4-1 and TRBJ2-2; possible D gene TRBD1, 6 bases. This CDR3 has 14 residues. Germline CDR1 is MGHRA and CDR2 is YSYEKL. Trimming shortened V by 3 bases and J by 1 base, and 6 bases separated the two germline ends. CDR3 residues: CASSHRGNTGELFF. The CDR3 DNA reads TGCGCCAGCAGCCACAGGGGGAACACCGGGGAGCTGTTTTTT.

V and J are TRBV28 and TRBJ1-2; 8 bases agree with TRBD1. Germline values: CDR1 MDHEN, CDR2 SYDVKM. V was clipped by 4 bases and J by 8 bases; unmatched bases: 12. The CDR3 sequence is 15 residues long. CDR3 coding DNA: TGTGCCAGCAGTTCAACGGGACAGGCGATGAGGGGCTACACCTTC. Translating gives CASSSTGQAMRGYTF.

V usage is TRBV10-3 and J usage is TRBJ2-1, with D uncertain. V lost 3 bases and J 6 bases, leaving 3 bases between the germline ends. Germline CDR1 is ENHRY and CDR2 is SYGVKD. The CDR3 is made up of 11 amino acids. CDR3 bases: TGTGCCATCAGTGATCCCAATGAGCAGTTCTTC. Protein product: CAISDPNEQFF.

The gene calls are TRBV15 and TRBJ2-1; 11 bases agree with TRBD1. Germline trimming cut 8 bases from V and 6 bases from J; bases unmatched to any gene: 0. The CDR3 consists of 12 residues. Looked up from germline, CDR1 is LNHNV and CDR2 is YYDKDF (reference sequence). The CDR3 coding sequence is TGTGCCACCGGGACAGGGGGCAATGAGCAGTTCTTC. Its protein product is CATGTGGNEQFF.

This clone is medium-sized in the sample. The chain combines TRBV27 with TRBJ2-2; D is possibly TRBD2 (6 bases). The germline V gene has CDR1 MNHEY and CDR2 SMNVEV (reference sequence). Between the trimmed V and J ends, which lost 7 bases and 12 bases, there was a span of 21 bases. CDR3 length: 14 amino acids. Written as DNA, the CDR3 is TGTGCCAGCATGCAGGGCGGGGCAGAATTGAAGCTGTTTTTT. Encoded protein: CASMQGGAELKLFF.

A single count supports this clone. This chain joins TRBV5-4 and TRBJ1-5; D may be TRBD1 (6 bases). Germline assignment: CDR1 SGHNT and CDR2 YYREEE (reference sequence). This CDR3 comprises 17 residues. Trimming shortened V by 4 bases and J by 1 base, and 18 bases separated the two germline ends. The CDR3 spells CASSRGGARGSNQPQHF. CDR3 bases: TGTGCCAGCAGCCGGGGGGGGGCACGAGGGAGCAATCAGCCCCAGCATTTT.

The chain employs TRBV12-3 or TRBV12-4 and TRBJ2-7; a weak D match, TRBD1 (6 bases). This CDR3 region has 13 residues. The V end lost 5 bases, the J end lost 3 bases, and 11 bases lay between the germline ends. CDR3 sequence (DNA): TGTGCCAGCAGTCCCTCGACAGGCTACGAGCAGTACTTC. Translating gives CASSPSTGYEQYF.

The chain links TRBV18 to TRBJ1-1; tentatively, D is TRBD1 (5 bases). V dropped 0 bases and J dropped 1 base, with 6 bases sitting between them. This CDR3 is built from 14 residues. Per germline, CDR1 KGHSH and CDR2 LQKENI. The CDR3 loop reads CASSPPGRNTEAFF. CDR3 bases: TGTGCCAGCTCACCACCGGGACGGAACACTGAAGCTTTCTTT.

This chain joins TRBV27 and TRBJ1-6; unclear D gene. The germline CDR1 and CDR2 sequences are MNHEY and SMNVEV (reference sequence). CDR3 length equals 15 residues. The ends were cut back, 7 bases at V and 0 bases at J, with 10 bases in the middle. The CDR3 sequence is CASKPQSSYNSPLHF. The CDR3 DNA sequence: TGTGCCAGCAAACCCCAGAGCTCCTATAATTCACCCCTCCACTTT.

This clone was detected only a few times. The chain has TRBV19 and TRBJ1-4; D call uncertain. CDR1 and CDR2 (germline): LNHDA, SQIVND (reference sequence). The CDR3 runs 15 residues. The germline V and J ends were trimmed by 6 bases and 0 bases, with 11 bases remaining between them. The CDR3: CASRIRFATNEKLFF. CDR3 sequence (DNA): TGTGCCAGTAGGATAAGGTTCGCAACTAATGAAAAACTGTTTTTT.

This chain uses TRBV4-2 with TRBJ2-1, with D hard to call. CDR1 LGHNA and CDR2 YNFKEQ come from the germline V gene. The CDR3 sequence is 17 residues long. V lost 5 bases and J 4 bases, leaving 21 bases between the germline ends. The CDR3 nucleotides read TGTGCCAGCAGCAATCAGGTCCGGCTCCCCGGTTACAATGAGCAGTTCTTC. This translates into CASSNQVRLPGYNEQFF.

The chain employs TRBV2 and TRBJ2-7; no firm D call. The CDR3 sequence is 14 residues long. The germline V gene encodes CDR1 SNHLY and CDR2 FYNNEI. The V end was cut by 2 bases, the J end by 6 bases, with 14 bases between. The CDR3 nucleotides are TGTGCCAGCAGTGAACCCTTGCGGTCTGGCGAGCAGTACTTC. Protein product: CASSEPLRSGEQYF.

The genes are TRBV30 and TRBJ2-7; 10 bases fit TRBD2. The germline V gene encodes CDR1 GTSNPN and CDR2 SVGIG (reference sequence). The CDR3 spans 14 residues. V lost 0 bases and J lost 6; bases outside the gene matches: 5. As DNA, the CDR3 is TGTGCCTGGAGTGTACCGGGACTAGCGAGCGAGCAGTACTTC. Amino acids: CAWSVPGLASEQYF.

This clone was observed many times. This chain links TRBV6-1 with TRBJ1-2; D is undetermined. CDR3 size: 13 residues. Trimming cost V 3 bases and J 2 bases, with 7 bases left between them. The germline gives CDR1 MNHNS, CDR2 SASEGT. The chain's CDR3 is CASSERKNYGYTF. The CDR3 nucleotides are TGTGCCAGCAGTGAGAGGAAGAACTATGGCTACACCTTC.

J is TRBJ2-7 and V is TRBV29-1, with D perhaps matching TRBD1 (6 bases). Trimming took off 2 bases at V and 2 bases at J, with 13 bases between the two ends. The CDR3 loop spans 14 amino acids. Germline V gene data show CDR1 as SQVTM and CDR2 as ANQGSEA. This CDR3 reads CSVELRTATYEQYF. The CDR3 DNA reads as TGCAGCGTTGAACTAAGGACAGCCACCTACGAGCAGTACTTC.

The chain links TRBV2 to TRBJ2-2; 7 positions agree with TRBD1. Unmatched junction bases numbered 8, after V lost 7 bases and J lost 6 bases. This CDR3 comprises 14 residues. CDR1 is SNHLY and CDR2 is FYNNEI in the germline V gene. CDR3 residues: CASNFDREPGELFF. As DNA, the CDR3 is TGTGCCAGCAACTTTGACAGGGAGCCCGGGGAGCTGTTTTTT. Using reference TRBV2 and TRBJ2-2 for the parts outside the CDR3, the full variable domain is EPEVTQTPSHQVTQMGQEVILRCVPISNHLYFYWYRQILGQKVEFLVSFYNNEISEKSEIFDDQFSVERPDGSNFTLKIRSTKLEDSAMYFCASNFDREPGELFFGEGSRLTVL.

This sequence joins TRBV5-4 and TRBJ1-2, with 10 positions matching TRBD1. Unmatched junction bases numbered 2, after V lost 0 bases and J lost 6 bases. The CDR3 sequence is 14 residues long. Germline loops: CDR1 SGHNT, CDR2 YYREEE (reference sequence). DNA for the CDR3: TGTGCCAGCAGCTTGGCCGGGACAGGGGATGGCTACACCTTC. Residues: CASSLAGTGDGYTF.

This clone was seen more than once but under ten times. This rearrangement joins TRBV7-9 to TRBJ2-1, with D possibly called TRBD1 or TRBD2 (5 bases each). Germline assignment: CDR1 SEHNR and CDR2 FQNEAQ (reference sequence). The CDR3 spans 14 residues. Trimming left V 2 bases short and J 10 bases short, with 15 bases between. CDR3 nucleotide sequence: TGTGCCAGCAGCTTAAGGCCCGGGGCAGAAGAGCAGTTCTTC. It is translated as CASSLRPGAEEQFF.

The rearrangement links TRBV6-6 to TRBJ1-2; D is undetermined. This CDR3 region has 13 residues. CDR1 is MNHNY, CDR2 SVGAGI, per germline (reference sequence). The V end lost 7 bases, the J end lost 4 bases, and 13 bases lay between the germline ends. CDR3 sequence reads: CASMVTVFYGYTF. As DNA, the CDR3 is TGTGCCAGCATGGTCACCGTTTTCTATGGCTACACCTTC.

The rearrangement uses TRBV7-9 and TRBJ1-3; no definite D call. Germline CDR1 and CDR2: SEHNR and FQNEAQ (reference sequence). The CDR3 spans 14 residues. The V end was cut by 3 bases, the J end by 0 bases, with 6 bases between. This chain's CDR3 is CASSFTDSGNTIYF. In nucleotides, the CDR3 is TGTGCCAGCAGCTTCACGGACTCTGGAAACACCATATATTTT.

The gene calls are TRBV7-9 and TRBJ2-5, with 7 bases aligning to TRBD2. This CDR3 has 15 amino acids. The V gene end was trimmed by 8 bases and the J gene end by 2 bases; junction bases not matched to a gene: 11. Germline values: CDR1 SEHNR, CDR2 FQNEAQ (reference sequence). This chain's CDR3 is CASGGVAELQETQYF. In DNA form, the CDR3 reads TGTGCCAGCGGGGGGGTAGCGGAACTACAAGAGACCCAGTACTTC.